The 5 T cell receptor beta chains reported below all come from one sample, sequenced in a study of cytomegalovirus exposure and HLA in healthy donors. The PCR ran on 60 Vbeta and 13 Jbeta primers. Generated by immunoSEQ multiplex PCR, the TCRdb table keeps only in-frame clones and is missing some. The repertoire holds more than 95,000 clones, with more than 75% as singletons. Sequenced input: PBMCs. The receptors come from a man aged 25-45 years in good health and CMV-seropositive.

The V and J genes are TRBV4-3 and TRBJ2-7; D might be TRBD2 (5 bases). Trimming pared 0 bases from V and 3 bases from J, leaving 9 bases between. This CDR3 has 14 amino acids. The germline V gene encodes CDR1 LGHNA and CDR2 YSLEER. The CDR3 DNA reads as TGCGCCAGCAGCCAAGAGAGGGCTTACTACGAGCAGTACTTC. Its protein is CASSQERAYYEQYF.

This chain joins TRBV10-3 and TRBJ1-5; D gene ambiguous. The CDR3 totals 15 residues. Germline-derived CDR1 and CDR2 are ENHRY and SYGVKD. V was clipped by 3 bases and J by 0 bases, with 9 bases between them. The CDR3 sequence: CAISDSGHSNQPQHF. CDR3 nucleotides: TGTGCCATCAGTGATTCCGGTCATAGCAATCAGCCCCAGCATTTT.

The V and J genes are TRBV9 and TRBJ2-3; 9 bases are shared with TRBD2. Germline-derived CDR1 and CDR2 are SGDLS and YYNGEE. The V and J ends lost 4 bases and 2 bases, in that order; junction bases with no gene match: 2. The CDR3 loop spans 14 amino acids. The CDR3 here is CASSRLAVTDTQYF. The CDR3 nucleotides read TGTGCCAGCAGCCGACTAGCGGTCACAGATACGCAGTATTTT.

The chain recombines TRBV28 with TRBJ1-1; D may be TRBD1 (5 bases). The CDR3 loop spans 12 amino acids. Germline V gene data show CDR1 as MDHEN and CDR2 as SYDVKM. Trimming took 3 bases from V and 11 from J, leaving 13 bases between them. The CDR3: CASSLTSRGAFF. CDR3 bases: TGTGCCAGCAGTTTGACTTCCCGGGGGGCTTTCTTT.

V usage is TRBV11-2 and J usage is TRBJ2-7; D not resolved. V lost 5 bases and J lost 3, with 11 bases in between. CDR1 and CDR2 from the germline V gene are SGHAT and FQNNGV. The CDR3 is 13 residues long. CDR3 nucleotides: TGTGCCAGCAGCGCACCAGAATTCTACGAGCAGTACTTC. It yields the protein CASSAPEFYEQYF.